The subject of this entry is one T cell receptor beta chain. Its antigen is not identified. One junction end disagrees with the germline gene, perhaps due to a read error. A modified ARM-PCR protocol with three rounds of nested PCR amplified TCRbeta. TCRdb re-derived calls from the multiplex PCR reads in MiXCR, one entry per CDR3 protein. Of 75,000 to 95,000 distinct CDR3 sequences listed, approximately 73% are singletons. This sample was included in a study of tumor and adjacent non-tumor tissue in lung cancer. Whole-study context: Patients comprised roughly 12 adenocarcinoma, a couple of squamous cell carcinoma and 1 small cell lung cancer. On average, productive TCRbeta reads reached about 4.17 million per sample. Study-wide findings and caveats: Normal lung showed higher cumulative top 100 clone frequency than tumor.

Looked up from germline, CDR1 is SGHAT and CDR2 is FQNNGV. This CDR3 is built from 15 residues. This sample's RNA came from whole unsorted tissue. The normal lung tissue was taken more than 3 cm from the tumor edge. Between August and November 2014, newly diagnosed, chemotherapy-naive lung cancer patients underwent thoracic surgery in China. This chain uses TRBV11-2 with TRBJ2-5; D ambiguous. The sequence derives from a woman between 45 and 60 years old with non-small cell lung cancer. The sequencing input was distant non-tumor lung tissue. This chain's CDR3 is CASCPGPTSQETQYF. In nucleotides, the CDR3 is TGTGCCAGCTGCCCCGGGCCCACCTCACAAGAGACACAGTACTTC.